Listed here are 19 T cell receptor beta chains from one sample, sequenced in a study of tissue T cells after allogeneic stem cell transplantation. Sequenced by immunoSEQ multiplex PCR; TCRdb stores in-frame clones only, minus some. In the table there are under 6,000 clones, 45% to 55% of which are singletons. Time point of the sample: mouse harvest day 7 after allogeneic transplant. Tail vein injection delivered 10^7 T-cell-depleted bone marrow cells and 10^6 splenic CD5+ T cells. Material: gut tissue. These receptors were collected from a female BALB/c mouse given C57BL/6 T cells with graft-versus-host disease after an allogeneic hematopoietic cell transplant.

Remarks on this clone: Genes here carry mouse names. The read finishes 1 residue shy of the CDR3 end, and the germline J gene is used to complete it. The gene calls are TRBV3 and TRBJ2-5; maybe TRBD1 (5 bases). V was pared by 2 bases and J by 4 bases, with 7 bases between. From germline, CDR1 is SNHLY and CDR2 FYNGKV (reference sequence). The CDR3 is 13 amino acids. CDR3 DNA (partial): TGTGCCAGCAGCTTACCAGGGAAAGACACCCAGTAC. This translates into CASSLPGKDTQY. The entire CDR3 protein reads CASSLPGKDTQYF.

A few counts support this clone. All gene names here are mouse names. With the read ending 1 residue before the CDR3 end, the germline J gene is used to fill in that end. The chain uses TRBV3 and TRBJ2-7, with 9 bases fitting TRBD2. From germline, CDR1 is SNHLY and CDR2 FYNGKV (reference sequence). This CDR3 has 14 residues. V lost 1 base to trimming and J lost 2 bases; unmatched junction nucleotides: 0. The covered CDR3 bases are TGTGCCAGCAGCTTAGGGACTGGGGCCTATGAACAGTAC. Translation: CASSLGTGAYEQY. The entire CDR3 protein reads CASSLGTGAYEQYF.

Worth noting for this clone: The gene names given are mouse names. Coverage ceases 1 residue before the CDR3 finishes, and the germline J gene fills in the end. Other DNA variants within this sample encode the same CDR3. The V and J genes are TRBV1 and TRBJ2-1; unclear D gene. The CDR3 is 15 amino acids. Trimming took 1 base from V and 1 from J, leaving 8 bases between them. Germline V CDR1 and CDR2: NSQYPW, LRSPGD (reference sequence). CDR3 DNA, as far as it was read: TGCACCTGCAGTGCAGGCAACAGAAACTATGCTGAGCAGTTC. It encodes CTCSAGNRNYAEQF. The CDR3, in full, reads CTCSAGNRNYAEQFF.

This clone counts as large. Gene names refer to mouse genes. The read ends 1 residue shy of where the CDR3 ends; the end is completed using the germline J gene. The chain recombines TRBV13-3 with TRBJ2-7, with D perhaps matching TRBD1 (6 bases). There are 14 residues in the CDR3. Germline assignment: CDR1 NNHDY and CDR2 SYVADS. Trimming took off 5 bases at V and 0 bases at J, with 12 bases between the two ends. This CDR3 is CASSRRDISYEQYF. The sequenced part of the CDR3 DNA is TGTGCCAGCAGCCGCCGGGACATCTCCTATGAACAGTAC.

With respect to this clone: Mouse names are used for the genes. With the read ending 1 residue before the CDR3 end, the germline J gene is used to fill in that end. The chain recombines TRBV16 with TRBJ2-7, with D tentatively TRBD1 (5 bases). Trimming took off 6 bases at V and 3 bases at J, with 6 bases between the two ends. CDR3 length: 11 amino acids. Germline CDR1 is SGHSA and CDR2 is FRNQAP. The sequenced CDR3 bases are TGTGCAAGCAGTCAGGGCTATGAACAGTAC. Its translation is CASSQGYEQY. The full CDR3 reads CASSQGYEQYF.

Notes on this clone: Any gene name here is a mouse gene name. The read ends 1 residue early relative to the CDR3; the germline J gene fills the gap. V and J are TRBV13-1 and TRBJ1-4; no reliable D call. V was cut by 3 bases and J by 0 bases, with 6 bases left in between. The CDR3 runs 14 residues. Germline CDR1 NSHNY, CDR2 SYGAGN. The CDR3 bases that were read are TGTGCCAGCAGTGCCACAGTTTCCAACGAAAGATTATTT. Translated, it gives CASSATVSNERLF. The complete CDR3 protein is CASSATVSNERLFF.

Only a few counts were recorded for this clone. The listed genes are named as in mouse. The read falls 1 residue short of the CDR3 end, and the missing part is taken from the germline J gene. Other DNA sequences in the sample encode the same CDR3. This chain joins TRBV12-1 and TRBJ2-7; D possibly corresponds to TRBD2 (6 bases). Germline V gene data show CDR1 as SGHSN and CDR2 as HYEKVE. The CDR3 contains 12 residues. Trimming pared 1 base from V and 6 bases from J, leaving 9 bases between. CDR3 sequence: CASSLGGGEQYF. The sequenced part of the CDR3 DNA is TGTGCCAGCTCTCTGGGGGGAGGTGAACAGTAC. Based on the CDR3 plus reference TRBV12-1 and TRBJ2-7, the full variable domain is DSGVVQSPRHIIKEKGGRSVLTCIPISGHSNVVWYQQTLGKELKFLIQHYEKVERDKGFLPSRFSVQQFDDYHSEMNMSALELEDSAMYFCASSLGGGEQYFGPGTRLTVL.

In regard to this clone: Gene names refer to mouse genes. The read finishes 1 residue shy of the CDR3 end, and the germline J gene is used to complete it. The rearrangement uses TRBV3 and TRBJ2-5, with 8 bases lining up with TRBD1. Germline loops: CDR1 SNHLY, CDR2 FYNGKV (reference sequence). This CDR3 spans 14 amino acids. V was pared by 2 bases and J by 6 bases, with 4 bases of the junction left unmatched. This chain's CDR3 is CASSLSGGGDTQYF. The DNA read from the CDR3 is TGTGCCAGCAGCTTATCAGGGGGCGGGGACACCCAGTAC. Using reference TRBV3 and TRBJ2-5 for the parts outside the CDR3, the full variable domain is GPKVLQIPSHQIIDMGQMVTLNCDPVSNHLYFYWYKQILGQQMEFLVNFYNGKVMEKSKLFKDQFSVERPDGSYFTLKIQPTALEDSAVYFCASSLSGGGDTQYFGPGTRLLVL.

To note about this clone: The gene names given are mouse names. With the read ending 1 residue before the CDR3 end, the germline J gene is used to fill in that end. The rearrangement links TRBV20 to TRBJ1-2, with D possibly being TRBD1 (5 bases). Trimming removed 1 base at V and 2 bases at J, with 8 bases between. Germline CDR1 GFQATS, CDR2 STVNSAI. This CDR3 has 13 amino acids. CDR3 DNA, as far as it was read: TGTGGTGCTAGGGCGGCAGGGAACTCCGACTACACC. Protein product: CGARAAGNSDYT. The complete CDR3 protein is CGARAAGNSDYTF. Full variable domain (remainder filled in from reference TRBV20 and TRBJ1-2): GALVYQYPRRTICKSGTSMRMECQAVGFQATSVAWYRQSPQKTFELIALSTVNSAIKYEQNFTQEKFPISHPNLSFSSMTVLNAYLEDRGLYLCGARAAGNSDYTFGSGTRLLVI.

Note on this clone: Any gene name here is a mouse gene name. The sequenced fragment ends 1 residue before the CDR3 boundary, so the rest is inferred from the germline J gene. This chain uses TRBV12-1 with TRBJ2-1, with a possible D match to TRBD2 (5 bases). V shed 0 bases and J shed 0 bases, with 8 bases lying between them. The CDR3 sequence is 15 residues long. Looked up from germline, CDR1 is SGHSN and CDR2 is HYEKVE. The sequenced part of the CDR3 DNA is TGTGCCAGCTCTCTCCTGGACTTTAACTATGCTGAGCAGTTC. It specifies CASSLLDFNYAEQF. The full CDR3 protein is CASSLLDFNYAEQFF.

With respect to this clone: All gene names here are mouse names. The read ends 1 residue shy of where the CDR3 ends; the end is completed using the germline J gene. This chain connects TRBV14 to TRBJ2-5; TRBD1 matches 7 bases. This CDR3 contains 16 residues. J was trimmed by 0 bases and V by 1 base; bases with no gene match: 5. Per the germline V gene, CDR1 is SGHDT and CDR2 is FRDEAV. CDR3 loop: CASSFRQGVNQDTQYF. CDR3 DNA, as far as it was read: TGTGCCAGCAGTTTCAGACAGGGAGTTAACCAAGACACCCAGTAC.

Of note for this clone: Each gene name is a mouse one. The read halts 1 residue ahead of the CDR3 end, with the missing end drawn from the germline J gene. The chain recombines TRBV12-1 with TRBJ1-5; no clear D gene. Trimming stripped 0 bases from V and 6 bases from J, with 8 bases between. The CDR3 consists of 13 residues. Germline lookup yields CDR1 SGHSN and CDR2 HYEKVE. The CDR3 bases that were read are TGTGCCAGCTCTCTCGACCCCATCCAGGCTCCGCTT. Translating it yields CASSLDPIQAPL. The CDR3 as a whole reads CASSLDPIQAPLF. Full variable domain (remainder filled in from reference TRBV12-1 and TRBJ1-5): DSGVVQSPRHIIKEKGGRSVLTCIPISGHSNVVWYQQTLGKELKFLIQHYEKVERDKGFLPSRFSVQQFDDYHSEMNMSALELEDSAMYFCASSLDPIQAPLFGEGTRLSVL.

This clone showed up just a few times. Germline and genes here are mouse. The read halts 1 residue ahead of the CDR3 end, with the missing end drawn from the germline J gene. V gene TRBV13-3 combines with J gene TRBJ1-4; D remains unclear. This CDR3 region has 15 residues. V was trimmed by 1 base and J by 7 bases, leaving 14 bases between them. CDR1 is NNHDY and CDR2 is SYVADS in the germline V gene. The CDR3 loop reads CASSDLDSLGERLFF. CDR3 DNA (partial): TGTGCCAGCAGTGATTTGGACTCCCTCGGCGAAAGATTATTT.

The sample holds a few counts of this clone. The gene symbols are mouse symbols. The read falls 1 residue short of the CDR3 end, and the missing part is taken from the germline J gene. The chain combines TRBV23 with TRBJ1-4. The CDR3 length is 14 residues. The V gene's germline CDR1 is KGHTA and CDR2 FQNQQP. CDR3 DNA (partial): TGCTCCAGCAGTCAAAGGGCGTCCAACGAAAGATTATTT. This codes for CSSSQRASNERLF. The whole CDR3 protein is CSSSQRASNERLFF.

A remark on this clone: The gene symbols are mouse symbols. CDR3 in amino acids: CSSSQGQTYEQYF. The DNA read from the CDR3 is TGCTCCAGCAGTCAGGGACAGACCTATGAACAGTAC. The chain employs TRBV23 and TRBJ2-7; TRBD1, as called in the table, went unchecked against the DNA. The sequenced fragment ends 1 residue before the CDR3 boundary, so the rest is inferred from the germline J gene. Germline loops: CDR1 KGHTA, CDR2 FQNQQP. This CDR3 comprises 13 residues.

In regard to this clone: The gene names given are mouse names. The CDR3 is cut off 1 residue early in the read; its end comes from the germline J gene. This chain links TRBV3 with TRBJ1-1, with 7 bases matching TRBD1. CDR1 is SNHLY, CDR2 FYNGKV, per germline (reference sequence). Trimming at V came to 6 bases and at J to 1 base, leaving 2 bases not matched to a gene. There are 13 residues in the CDR3. The DNA read from the CDR3 is TGTGCCAGCAGTCGACAGGGAAACACAGAAGTCTTC. Encoded protein: CASSRQGNTEVF. The entire CDR3 reads CASSRQGNTEVFF.

This clone was detected a few times. The gene names given are mouse names. The read finishes 1 residue shy of the CDR3 end, and the germline J gene is used to complete it. The chain has TRBV26 and TRBJ2-7, with 8 bases aligning to TRBD2. This CDR3 is built from 13 residues. The trim removed 5 bases at V and 3 bases at J, leaving 3 bases unmatched. Germline lookup yields CDR1 KGHPV and CDR2 FQNQEV (reference sequence). CDR3 bases read: TGTGCCAGCAGTTCGGGACTGGTCTATGAACAGTAC. Its translation: CASSSGLVYEQY. The full CDR3 is CASSSGLVYEQYF.

Worth noting for this clone: Gene names are mouse gene names. The CDR3 goes on 1 residue after the read ends, and that part is filled in from the germline J gene. J is TRBJ2-1 and V is TRBV13-2; D call uncertain. Trimming shortened V by 0 bases and J by 8 bases, and 3 bases separated the two germline ends. The germline V gene encodes CDR1 NNHNN and CDR2 SYGAGS (reference sequence). CDR3 size: 11 residues. CDR3 region: CASGDGSEQFF. The covered CDR3 bases are TGTGCCAGCGGTGATGGGTCTGAGCAGTTC.

In regard to this clone: Genes and germline come from the mouse. The read stops 1 residue short of the end of the CDR3; the missing end is completed from the germline J gene. The chain uses TRBV26 and TRBJ1-3; D remains unclear. V was trimmed by 7 bases and J by 0 bases, leaving 4 bases between them. The CDR3 covers 12 residues. Per germline, CDR1 KGHPV and CDR2 FQNQEV (reference sequence). The CDR3 protein is CASTHSGNTLYF. The CDR3 bases that were read are TGTGCCAGCACCCATTCTGGAAATACGCTCTAT.